The 3 T cell receptor beta chains given below trace back to one sample, sequenced in a study of OX40 agonist ivuxolimab in advanced cancers. Libraries were prepared by immunoSEQ multiplex PCR; TCRdb keeps only in-frame clonotypes and omits some of them. This table has approximately 70,000 clones, about 81% appearing once. Material: CD4+ or CD8+ T cells sorted from blood, obtained in a trial of the OX40 agonist ivuxolimab. These receptors all come from an adult with an advanced solid tumor such as melanoma, head and neck, liver or kidney cancer.

This rearrangement joins TRBV5-1 to TRBJ2-2; D is uncertain. Germline-derived CDR1 and CDR2 are SGHRS and YFSETQ. Trimming left V 2 bases short and J 1 base short, with 6 bases between. CDR3 length: 14 amino acids. CDR3 region: CASSFGGNTGELFF. The CDR3, as DNA: TGCGCCAGCAGCTTTGGCGGGAACACCGGGGAGCTGTTTTTT.

J is TRBJ1-5 and V is TRBV19; 8 positions match TRBD1. The CDR3 consists of 16 residues. In germline, CDR1 is LNHDA, CDR2 SQIVND (reference sequence). Trimming removed 1 base from V and 6 bases from J; junction bases left unmatched: 8. In DNA form, the CDR3 reads TGTGCCAGTAGTATAGTGACAGGGGTAAAAGGTCAGCCCCAGCATTTT. Translating gives CASSIVTGVKGQPQHF.

The CDR3 region is CASSPLDRAHYEQYF. The CDR3 DNA reads TGTGCCAGCAGTCCGTTGGATAGGGCCCACTACGAGCAGTACTTC. The chain couples TRBV28 to TRBJ2-7; D gene uncertain. This CDR3 is built from 15 residues. Germline CDR1 MDHEN, CDR2 SYDVKM. Trimming shortened V by 5 bases and J by 3 bases, and 17 bases separated the two germline ends. The full variable domain, in which reference TRBV28 and TRBJ2-7 provide the parts outside the CDR3, is DVKVTQSSRYLVKRTGEKVFLECVQDMDHENMFWYRQDPGLGLRLIYFSYDVKMKEKGDIPEGYSVSREKKERFSLILESASTNQTSMYLCASSPLDRAHYEQYFGPGTRLTVT.